This TCR beta chain was captured by sequencing in a study of Graves' ophthalmopathy and Graves' hyperthyroidism. About the research overall: The blood sample was drawn at first diagnosis and before any treatment. Study-level results: Ophthalmopathy progression cases were predicted by the model with approximately 66% sensitivity and more than 72% specificity.

About this clonotype: As yet, its antigen is unknown. A much larger clone sits a single nucleotide away, making a read error possible.

The TCR beta CDR3 regions underwent amplification from RNA transcripts. In the first round, RT-PCR was carried out with HTBI primers, and a multiplex PCR formed the second round. TCRdb itself ran the multiplex PCR reads through MiXCR, one entry per CDR3 protein. This table has about 700,000 distinct CDR3 sequences, 40% appearing once. Additional autoimmune diseases, uncontrolled infections, pregnancy or lactation disqualified patients. A 10 ml volume of fresh peripheral blood provided the PBMCs. Germline V gene lookup returns CDR1 SEHNR and CDR2 FQNEAQ (reference sequence). The CDR3 runs to 13 residues. The V and J ends lost 6 bases and 6 bases, in that order; junction bases with no gene match: 7.

Sequenced sample: peripheral blood. This receptor was taken from an adult man with Graves' ophthalmopathy. This rearrangement joins TRBV7-9 to TRBJ2-7; 8 nucleotides match TRBD1. CDR3 in DNA: TGTGCCAGCAGACCGACGGGGACAGGCGAGCAGTACTTC. Its translation: CASRPTGTGEQYF.